This passage covers 24 T cell receptor beta chains from one sample sequenced in a study of CD8 T cells in ankylosing spondylitis. One entry per CDR3 protein, called by TCRdb with MiXCR from the 5' RACE reads. The repertoire holds 700,000 to 850,000 distinct CDR3 sequences, with roughly 12% as singletons. These receptors are not linked to any known antigen. Study observations and caveats: It appeared that ankylosing spondylitis blood was characterized by a TCR beta motif of about 8 highly homologous variants.

Sequencing was performed on blood, either unsorted or a sorted T cell fraction (not recorded which). The receptors come from a male donor with ankylosing spondylitis.

In nucleotides, the CDR3 is TGTGCCAGCAGCCCGCCAATTCGCTTTAGCGGCCTCCAAGAGACCCAGTACTTC. As protein: CASSPPIRFSGLQETQYF. The J gene is TRBJ2-5, the V gene TRBV11-2; D is possibly TRBD2 (6 bases). V dropped 5 bases and J dropped 1 base, with 23 bases sitting between them. The CDR3 length is 18 residues. Germline V lookup: CDR1 SGHAT, CDR2 FQNNGV.

The chain recombines TRBV7-2 with TRBJ2-2; 7 bases match TRBD1. With 6 bases clipped from V and 4 bases from J, the junction kept 8 bases outside the gene matches. The CDR3 is 15 residues long. Germline loops: CDR1 SGHTA, CDR2 FQGNSA. CDR3: CASRRTGPVTGELFF. The CDR3 DNA reads as TGTGCCAGCAGAAGGACAGGTCCGGTCACCGGGGAGCTGTTTTTT.

The rearrangement links TRBV7-2 to TRBJ2-4; possibly TRBD1 for D (5 bases). This CDR3 has 17 residues. V lost 3 bases and J lost 0, with 15 bases in between. In germline, CDR1 is SGHTA, CDR2 FQGNSA. CDR3 residues: CASSLQGLGVAKNIQYF. The CDR3, as DNA: TGTGCCAGCAGCTTGCAGGGCCTCGGCGTAGCCAAAAACATTCAGTACTTC. The variable domain in full, completed from reference TRBV7-2 and TRBJ2-4, reads GAGVSQSPSNKVTEKGKDVELRCDPISGHTALYWYRQSLGQGLEFLIYFQGNSAPDKSGLPSDRFSAERTGGSVSTLTIQRTQQEDSAVYLCASSLQGLGVAKNIQYFGAGTRLSVL.

In this sample, this clonotype turned up a few times. The rearrangement joins TRBV5-1 to TRBJ1-1, with D tentatively TRBD1 (5 bases). V was clipped by 5 bases and J by 1 base, with 15 bases between them. The CDR3 length is 15 residues. The V gene's germline CDR1 is SGHRS and CDR2 YFSETQ. For the CDR3, the DNA is TGCGCCAGCAGGACACGGGGCCAATCGAACACTGAAGCTTTCTTT. Protein product: CASRTRGQSNTEAFF. Full variable domain (remainder filled in from reference TRBV5-1 and TRBJ1-1): KAGVTQTPRYLIKTRGQQVTLSCSPISGHRSVSWYQQTPGQGLQFLFEYFSETQRNKGNFPGRFSGRQFSNSRSEMNVSTLELGDSALYLCASRTRGQSNTEAFFGQGTRLTVV.

This clonotype turned up a few times. This chain joins TRBV20-1 and TRBJ2-2, with D perhaps TRBD2 (6 bases). The CDR3 sequence is 15 residues long. Germline V lookup: CDR1 DFQATT, CDR2 SNEGSKA (reference sequence). V dropped 0 bases and J dropped 7 bases, with 15 bases sitting between them. CDR3 residues: CSARDISRGFGELFF. The CDR3 bases are TGCAGTGCTAGAGATATATCACGGGGGTTCGGGGAGCTGTTTTTT.

In this sample, this clonotype turned up many times. J is TRBJ1-1 and V is TRBV6-6; D not certain. Germline loops: CDR1 MNHNY, CDR2 SVGAGI (reference sequence). V was clipped by 4 bases and J by 3 bases, with 9 bases between them. The CDR3 has 13 residues. CDR3 sequence (DNA): TGTGCCAGCAGTTCCGACGGTTACACTGAAGCTTTCTTT. Protein: CASSSDGYTEAFF.

In this sample, this clonotype turned up many times. The chain joins TRBV6-5 to TRBJ2-7, with 8 bases identical to TRBD1. CDR3 length: 11 amino acids. The germline V gene encodes CDR1 MNHEY and CDR2 SVGAGI. CDR3 coding DNA: TGTGGGACAGGGAGAGGTTACGAGCAGTACTTC. It translates to CGTGRGYEQYF.

There are a few counts of this clonotype. The chain is built from TRBV29-1 and TRBJ1-5; TRBD1 aligns across 10 bases. The V segment lost 7 bases and the J segment 4 bases; nucleotides outside the gene matches: 7. The CDR3 totals 14 residues. Germline V CDR1 and CDR2: SQVTM, ANQGSEA. CDR3 amino acids: CSATGTGENQPQHF. CDR3 coding DNA: TGCAGCGCAACCGGGACAGGGGAAAATCAGCCCCAGCATTTT.

The V and J genes are TRBV12-3 or TRBV12-4 and TRBJ2-3; D not resolved. Trimming pared 6 bases from V and 3 bases from J, leaving 10 bases between. This CDR3 region has 13 residues. The CDR3 reads CASSVEITDTQYF. The DNA of the CDR3 is TGTGCCAGCAGCGTCGAGATTACAGATACGCAGTATTTT.

DNA for the CDR3: TGTGCCAGCAGCTTATGGGGGACCGGCTACACCTTC. Residues: CASSLWGTGYTF. The chain is built from TRBV11-2 and TRBJ1-2, with D perhaps matching TRBD1 (5 bases). V was clipped by 2 bases and J by 8 bases, with 9 bases between them. Germline assignment: CDR1 SGHAT and CDR2 FQNNGV. This CDR3 contains 12 residues.

This clonotype was seen repeatedly, ten times or more. The rearrangement joins TRBV29-1 to TRBJ2-5; tentatively, D is TRBD1 (5 bases). CDR1 is SQVTM, CDR2 ANQGSEA, per germline. V gave up 3 bases and J gave up 6 bases, with 17 bases separating them. The CDR3 spans 14 residues. CDR3: CSVDFLDTPKTQYF. The CDR3 DNA reads as TGCAGCGTTGACTTCTTGGACACCCCGAAGACCCAGTACTTC.

The V call is TRBV7-8, the J call TRBJ2-3, with TRBD1 identical over 8 bases. The V segment lost 0 bases and the J segment 1 base; nucleotides outside the gene matches: 3. Per the germline V gene, CDR1 is SGHVS and CDR2 is FQNEAQ. The CDR3 is 16 amino acids. This CDR3 is CASSLAETGGTDTQYF. The CDR3 DNA reads as TGTGCCAGCAGCTTAGCCGAGACAGGGGGCACAGATACGCAGTATTTT.

This clonotype was counted ten times or more. This chain uses TRBV2 with TRBJ1-4; D gene ambiguous. Germline CDR1 is SNHLY and CDR2 is FYNNEI. The CDR3 is made up of 15 amino acids. The V end lost 6 bases, the J end lost 0 bases, and 11 bases lay between the germline ends. CDR3 bases: TGTGCCAGCAGCGGGAGATTATCAACTAATGAAAAACTGTTTTTT. This translates into CASSGRLSTNEKLFF.

V usage is TRBV5-1 and J usage is TRBJ2-2; no definite D call. Looked up from germline, CDR1 is SGHRS and CDR2 is YFSETQ. Deletions cut 3 bases from V and 6 bases from J, with 9 bases between. CDR3 length: 13 residues. CDR3 nucleotides: TGCGCCAGCAGCTCAATTGCGCCCGGGGAGCTGTTTTTT. It specifies CASSSIAPGELFF.

The chain employs TRBV9 and TRBJ1-4; 7 nucleotides line up with TRBD1. With V trimmed by 0 bases and J by 8 bases, 7 bases remained unmatched. Germline V gives CDR1 SGDLS, CDR2 YYNGEE. The CDR3 length is 15 residues. The CDR3 spells CASSVGYRGNEKLFF. The CDR3 region has the DNA TGTGCCAGCAGCGTAGGATACAGGGGCAACGAAAAACTGTTTTTT. The entire variable domain, with the rest obtained from reference TRBV9 and TRBJ1-4, is as follows: DSGVTQTPKHLITATGQRVTLRCSPRSGDLSVYWYQQSLDQGLQFLIQYYNGEERAKGNILERFSAQQFPDLHSELNLSSLELGDSALYFCASSVGYRGNEKLFFGSGTQLSVL.

The V gene is TRBV2, the J gene TRBJ2-5; D may match TRBD1 or TRBD2 (5 bases each). V lost 10 bases and J lost 5, with 26 bases in between. Germline V gene sequence: CDR1 SNHLY, CDR2 FYNNEI. This CDR3 has 16 amino acids. CDR3 sequence reads: CATQRGRSSYDETQYF. The CDR3 DNA follows: TGTGCCACCCAGAGGGGTAGGTCGTCCTACGACGAGACCCAGTACTTC. Looking up the rest from reference TRBV2 and TRBJ2-5 gives the full variable domain: EPEVTQTPSHQVTQMGQEVILRCVPISNHLYFYWYRQILGQKVEFLVSFYNNEISEKSEIFDDQFSVERPDGSNFTLKIRSTKLEDSAMYFCATQRGRSSYDETQYFGPGTRLLVL.

This clonotype was observed a few times. CDR3 sequence: CSAGTDGYGYTF. CDR3 nucleotides: TGCAGTGCCGGGACAGACGGCTATGGCTACACCTTC. V usage is TRBV20-1 and J usage is TRBJ1-2; 7 positions agree with TRBD1. CDR1 and CDR2 (germline): DFQATT, SNEGSKA (reference sequence). The J segment lost 4 bases and the V segment lost 6 bases, leaving 5 bases of the junction unmatched. The CDR3 is 12 amino acids.

The V gene is TRBV28, the J gene TRBJ1-5; D is unclear. CDR1 and CDR2 from the germline V gene are MDHEN and SYDVKM. V lost 3 bases and J 6 bases, leaving 12 bases between the germline ends. This CDR3 region has 14 residues. CDR3 residues: CASSLGSRGQPQHF. The CDR3 nucleotides read TGTGCCAGCAGTTTGGGGTCTCGCGGTCAGCCCCAGCATTTT.

This clonotype was observed a few times. The genes are TRBV10-3 and TRBJ2-7; 9 nucleotides agree with TRBD1. The ends lost 10 bases at V and 0 bases at J; junction bases unmatched: 10. Germline V gene data show CDR1 as ENHRY and CDR2 as SYGVKD. This CDR3 is 15 amino acids long. The CDR3 is CATRKGQGSSYEQYF. CDR3 DNA: TGTGCCACTAGAAAAGGACAGGGGAGCTCCTACGAGCAGTACTTC.

This clonotype showed up just a few times. The chain couples TRBV3-1 to TRBJ2-7; TRBD2 agrees at 8 bases. Trimming took 1 base from V and 7 from J; bases not matched to a gene: 3. Germline CDR1 and CDR2: LGHDT and YNNKEL (reference sequence). This CDR3 has 13 amino acids. This CDR3 reads CASSQGGGLEQYF. CDR3 DNA sequence: TGTGCCAGCAGCCAAGGCGGGGGGCTGGAGCAGTACTTC.

In its sample, this clonotype was seen many times. The DNA for the CDR3 is TGTGCCAGCAGTTACTCTTGGACAGGGGGAGAGACCCAGTACTTC. This sequence encodes CASSYSWTGGETQYF. The chain couples TRBV6-5 to TRBJ2-5; TRBD1 aligns across 10 bases. This CDR3 has 15 amino acids. Germline CDR1 and CDR2: MNHEY and SVGAGI. The junction had 2 bases not matched to a gene; V was cut back by 0 bases and J by 4 bases.

This clonotype was counted only a few times. V usage is TRBV7-2 and J usage is TRBJ2-5; weak D call: TRBD2 (6 bases). Trimming cost V 5 bases and J 1 base, with 17 bases left between them. Germline V gene data show CDR1 as SGHTA and CDR2 as FQGNSA. The CDR3 spans 16 residues. DNA of the CDR3: TGTGCCAGCAGCGAAACTAGCCGATCCTTCCAAGAGACCCAGTACTTC. Translating it yields CASSETSRSFQETQYF.

This clonotype was observed many times. J is TRBJ2-7 and V is TRBV20-1, with D unclear. V lost 1 base and J 4 bases, leaving 5 bases between the germline ends. The germline V gene encodes CDR1 DFQATT and CDR2 SNEGSKA (reference sequence). The CDR3 consists of 11 residues. The CDR3 region has the DNA TGCAGTGCTAGAGTCCGTTACGAGCAGTACTTC. This gives the protein CSARVRYEQYF.

This clonotype has a count of ten or more. The chain uses TRBV29-1 and TRBJ2-1; D remains unclear. V was pared by 6 bases and J by 6 bases, with 9 bases between. The CDR3 length is 11 residues. Germline-derived CDR1 and CDR2 are SQVTM and ANQGSEA. The CDR3 bases are TGCAGCGTGGCCCCCTTCAATGAGCAGTTCTTC. Its protein is CSVAPFNEQFF.